A single sample gave rise to the 18 T cell receptor beta chains below, sequenced in a study of T-cell reconstitution after alpha-beta-depleted transplantation in children. Molecular barcoding with unique molecular identifiers was used for the TCRbeta library. TCRdb reprocessed the PCR reads with MiXCR, giving one entry per CDR3 protein. Altogether around 600,000 distinct CDR3 sequences are present, about 10% being singletons, with the ten largest covering less than 5%. Source: PBMCs from the stem cell graft donor, taken from the stem cell graft. Every receptor here comes from a human donor who donated a stem cell graft to a child with acute myeloid leukemia.

This clonotype has only a few counts. The chain is built from TRBV5-5 and TRBJ2-1; unclear D gene. In germline, CDR1 is SGHKS, CDR2 YYEKEE (reference sequence). CDR3 length: 14 amino acids. The V gene lost 3 bases and the J gene lost 8 bases, with 15 bases spanning the gap. The CDR3 loop is CASSYGPTRDEQFF. The DNA for the CDR3 is TGTGCCAGCAGCTACGGACCCACACGGGATGAGCAGTTCTTC.

The J gene is TRBJ2-3, the V gene TRBV6-1; 8 bases line up with TRBD1. Looked up from germline, CDR1 is MNHNS and CDR2 is SASEGT. This CDR3 has 14 residues. V lost 8 bases, J lost 1 base, and 5 bases stayed unmatched. CDR3 in DNA: TGTGCCAGCCTACTGACAGGGGGCACAGATACGCAGTATTTT. Amino acid sequence: CASLLTGGTDTQYF.

This clonotype was counted at least ten times. The chain has TRBV11-2 and TRBJ2-1; 13 bases agree with TRBD2. Per germline, CDR1 SGHAT and CDR2 FQNNGV. The CDR3 spans 15 residues. Trimming cost V 4 bases and J 7 bases; bases outside gene matches: 4. The CDR3 DNA sequence: TGTGCCAGCAGCTCCGGGACTAGCGGGATGAATGAGCAGTTCTTC. It yields the protein CASSSGTSGMNEQFF.

This sequence joins TRBV29-1 and TRBJ1-4; a possible D gene is TRBD1 (5 bases). Per germline, CDR1 SQVTM and CDR2 ANQGSEA. This CDR3 contains 12 residues. The V end was cut by 5 bases, the J end by 8 bases, with 12 bases between. Written as DNA, the CDR3 is TGCAGCGTTCAGGGTCGGGGCGAAAAACTGTTTTTT. Amino acids: CSVQGRGEKLFF.

This clonotype was recorded a few times. The V gene is TRBV5-1, the J gene TRBJ2-2, with D perhaps TRBD2 (5 bases). Per germline, CDR1 SGHRS and CDR2 YFSETQ. CDR3 size: 16 residues. Trimming cost V 4 bases and J 7 bases, with 20 bases left between them. The CDR3 DNA reads as TGCGCCAGCAGCAACGCTAGAGCCCCGGAGGACGGGGAGCTGTTTTTT. This translates into CASSNARAPEDGELFF.

The genes are TRBV28 and TRBJ2-7; 10 nucleotides line up with TRBD2. Per the germline V gene, CDR1 is MDHEN and CDR2 is SYDVKM. The junction had 11 bases not matched to a gene; V was cut back by 6 bases and J by 6 bases. The length of the CDR3 is 15 residues. In DNA form, the CDR3 reads TGTGCCAGCAGGCTAGCGGGAGCCGGGCTTGGCGAGCAGTACTTC. Its protein product is CASRLAGAGLGEQYF.

The CDR3 sequence is CASSPGQGYQETQYF. The CDR3 DNA reads TGTGCCAGCAGCCCGGGACAGGGTTATCAAGAGACCCAGTACTTC. This chain links TRBV5-6 with TRBJ2-5; 9 bases agree with TRBD1. Trimming at V came to 4 bases and at J to 2 bases, leaving 6 bases not matched to a gene. This CDR3 region has 15 residues. CDR1 and CDR2 (germline): SGHDT, YYEEEE.

The gene calls are TRBV28 and TRBJ2-7; no clear D gene. CDR3 length: 18 amino acids. Per the germline V gene, CDR1 is MDHEN and CDR2 is SYDVKM. V was shortened by 6 bases and J by 0 bases, with 24 bases between the two germline ends. The CDR3 DNA follows: TGTGCCAGCAGCCCAGATTCCGGGTACCTGATGAGCTCCTACGAGCAGTACTTC. This codes for CASSPDSGYLMSSYEQYF. Supplemented by reference TRBV28 and TRBJ2-7, the full variable domain reads DVKVTQSSRYLVKRTGEKVFLECVQDMDHENMFWYRQDPGLGLRLIYFSYDVKMKEKGDIPEGYSVSREKKERFSLILESASTNQTSMYLCASSPDSGYLMSSYEQYFGPGTRLTVT.

This clonotype has more than one count but fewer than ten. The V and J genes are TRBV4-3 and TRBJ1-3; D ambiguous. Germline CDR1 LGHNA, CDR2 YSLEER. Trimming pared 0 bases from V and 4 bases from J, leaving 10 bases between. The CDR3 is made up of 15 amino acids. The CDR3 DNA reads as TGCGCCAGCAGCCAAGATCGGATGGGGGGAAACACCATATATTTT. Translated, it gives CASSQDRMGGNTIYF.

This clonotype has just a few counts. The chain recombines TRBV29-1 with TRBJ2-7; 8 bases are a match to TRBD2. The CDR3 is 14 residues long. CDR1 and CDR2 (germline): SQVTM, ANQGSEA. The V segment lost 2 bases and the J segment 2 bases; nucleotides outside the gene matches: 5. The CDR3 DNA reads as TGCAGCGTTGAACGGGGGGGTTCCGCCTACGAGCAGTACTTC. Translated: CSVERGGSAYEQYF.

This clonotype came up a few times. The chain combines TRBV20-1 with TRBJ2-3; weak D call: TRBD2 (6 bases). This CDR3 is built from 18 residues. Germline V gene data show CDR1 as DFQATT and CDR2 as SNEGSKA (reference sequence). Trimming removed 0 bases from V and 0 bases from J, with 19 bases in between. CDR3: CSARDPLRLSGSTDTQYF. CDR3 in DNA: TGCAGTGCTAGAGATCCCCTCAGGTTGAGCGGGAGCACAGATACGCAGTATTTT.

In this sample, this clonotype turned up a few times. The chain is built from TRBV6-1 and TRBJ2-7; 7 nucleotides agree with TRBD2. The CDR3 contains 16 residues. V shed 6 bases, J shed 1 base, and the junction held 12 bases outside the gene matches. Looked up from germline, CDR1 is MNHNS and CDR2 is SASEGT. The CDR3: CASRGSGGRGSYEQYF. CDR3 nucleotides: TGTGCCAGCAGGGGGTCTGGCGGGAGAGGTTCCTACGAGCAGTACTTC.

V and J are TRBV19 and TRBJ2-7; 7 bases fit TRBD2. V shed 6 bases, J shed 4 bases, and the junction held 9 bases outside the gene matches. This CDR3 contains 14 residues. The V gene's germline CDR1 is LNHDA and CDR2 SQIVND (reference sequence). CDR3: CASSPSGAGYEQYF. For the CDR3, the DNA is TGTGCCAGTAGCCCTAGCGGAGCTGGATACGAGCAGTACTTC.

At least ten counts were recorded for this clonotype. CDR3 region: CASSHRTSGNVGELFF. The CDR3 bases are TGCGCCAGCAGCCACCGGACTAGCGGGAATGTCGGGGAGCTGTTTTTT. The chain joins TRBV5-1 to TRBJ2-2; TRBD2 matches 12 bases. Germline CDR1 and CDR2: SGHRS and YFSETQ. The CDR3 loop spans 16 amino acids. Losses at the gene ends were 4 bases for V and 7 bases for J; bases not matched to a gene: 8.

This clonotype was observed a few times. The CDR3 loop reads CSSRGNSDTQYF. DNA of the CDR3: TGCAGCTCCCGGGGAAACTCAGATACGCAGTATTTT. This chain connects TRBV20-1 to TRBJ2-3; D is perhaps TRBD2 (5 bases). This CDR3 contains 12 residues. Germline CDR1 DFQATT, CDR2 SNEGSKA (reference sequence).

This clonotype was counted at least ten times. The CDR3 loop reads CASRGSGNNYGYTF. Written as DNA, the CDR3 is TGTGCCAGCAGAGGGAGTGGAAATAACTATGGCTACACCTTC. This rearrangement joins TRBV27 to TRBJ1-2; D unresolved. Looked up from germline, CDR1 is MNHEY and CDR2 is SMNVEV (reference sequence). There are 14 residues in the CDR3. The V and J ends lost 6 bases and 1 base respectively, with 12 bases between them.

V and J are TRBV9 and TRBJ2-1; 8 nucleotides align to TRBD2. The CDR3 extends over 16 amino acids. V dropped 4 bases and J dropped 4; count of bases not matched to a gene: 10. CDR1 and CDR2 from the germline V gene are SGDLS and YYNGEE. DNA of the CDR3: TGTGCCAGCAGCCCGTATCTCCTAGCGGGTTACAATGAGCAGTTCTTC. This encodes CASSPYLLAGYNEQFF.

This clonotype was detected only a few times. The rearrangement links TRBV2 to TRBJ2-3, with D uncertain. Germline V lookup: CDR1 SNHLY, CDR2 FYNNEI. The V end lost 1 base, the J end lost 4 bases, and 12 bases lay between the germline ends. CDR3 length: 15 amino acids. CDR3 nucleotides: TGTGCCAGCAGTGAAGGGAGATGGGCCGCAGATACGCAGTATTTT. Protein product: CASSEGRWAADTQYF.